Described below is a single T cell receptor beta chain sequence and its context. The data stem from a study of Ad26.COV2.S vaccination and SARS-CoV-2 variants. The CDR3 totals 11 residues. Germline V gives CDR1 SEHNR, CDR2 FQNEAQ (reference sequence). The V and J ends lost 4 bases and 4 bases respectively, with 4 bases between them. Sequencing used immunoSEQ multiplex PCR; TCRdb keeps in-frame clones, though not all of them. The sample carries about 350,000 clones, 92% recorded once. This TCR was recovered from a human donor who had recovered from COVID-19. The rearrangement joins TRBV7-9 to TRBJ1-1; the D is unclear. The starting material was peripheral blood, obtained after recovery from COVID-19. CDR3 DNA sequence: TGTGCCAGCAGCTCCGGCACTGAAGCTTTCTTT. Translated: CASSSGTEAFF.